This TCR beta chain was sequenced for a study of long-term antiretroviral therapy in people with HIV. Study observations and caveats: Increased diversity was seen after ART, yet it remained lower than in transplant donor controls.

With regard to this clone: Its antigen is not identified.

Sequencing used immunoSEQ v3.0 at survey level. Method: immunoSEQ multiplex PCR; TCRdb's copy keeps in-frame clones and lacks some. The table shows about 11,000 clones, with 85% to 90% occurring only once. CDR1 and CDR2 (germline): MNHEY, SVGAGI. The CDR3 has 14 residues. With V trimmed by 5 bases and J by 5 bases, 1 base remained unmatched. Participants who had HIV were, without exception, treated in the United States. Sequenced material: unsorted PBMCs, taken 0.2 years before starting antiretroviral therapy. V and J are TRBV6-5 and TRBJ1-6, with 9 bases lining up with TRBD1. The TCR originated in a middle-aged woman with HIV. Written as DNA, the CDR3 is TGTGCCAGCAGTCGGACAGGGGATAATTCACCCCTCCACTTT. Its translation: CASSRTGDNSPLHF.